Detailed here is one TCR beta chain. The antigen is unknown. The source of the sample is a study of beta chain features in type 1 diabetes. Study details: No age, gender or cell yield differences were seen between patients and healthy donors.

Study-wide findings and caveats: Significant though moderate, a shortening of TCRB CDR3s appeared in all four CD4+ subsets of Type 1 diabetes patients.

The investigators reverse transcribed all of the isolated RNA, so they sequenced expressed TCRB transcripts. Sequenced by immunoSEQ multiplex PCR; TCRdb stores in-frame clones only, minus some. Of 300,000 to 350,000 clones listed, roughly 9% are singletons. CD4+ naive, central memory, regulatory and stem cell-like memory cells were sorted via CD45RO/CCR7/CD25/CD127/CD95/CD27. The CDR3 is made up of 18 amino acids. The V segment lost 7 bases and the J segment 1 base; nucleotides outside the gene matches: 13. The clonotype comes from a young man with type 1 diabetes. This chain joins TRBV23-1 and TRBJ1-1, with 12 bases lining up with TRBD1. TRBV23-1 is an ORF; its function is uncertain. Material: central memory CD4+ T cells from blood. CDR3 region: CASTLLGDRGPKNTEAFF. Written as DNA, the CDR3 is TGCGCCAGCACCCTCTTGGGGGACAGGGGGCCCAAGAACACTGAAGCTTTCTTT.